Listed below are T cell receptor beta chains from one sample, sequenced in a study of shared clonotypes between healthy human individuals. Some clones are missing from TCRdb's copy, which holds only in-frame ones; the method was immunoSEQ multiplex PCR. The sample contains about 300,000 clones, around 67% of which appear only once. Sequencing used memory CD4+ T cells sorted from blood. These receptors originate from a man aged 25 to 40 in good health. The CDR3 runs from the conserved cysteine through the conserved F or W. D genes are given only for firm matches. For some rows the clone size is stated as once, few or many, or as a class when expanded; others skip it.

cdr3_nt	cdr3_aa	d_call	v_call	j_call	clone_size
TGTGCCAGCAGCTTGATCACCGGGGAGCTGTTTTTT	CASSLITGELFF	.	TRBV5-6	TRBJ2-2	.
TGTGCCAGCAGTGATGAATTAGGAGGCTACACCTTC	CASSDELGGYTF	.	TRBV2	TRBJ1-2	few
TGTGCCAGCAGCCAAAAGGCGGGAGGGGAGGAGACCCAGTACTTC	CASSQKAGGEETQYF	TRBD2	TRBV4-2	TRBJ2-5	once
TGTGCCAGCAGCGATAGGGGGAGGGCAAAGCAGTTCTTC	CASSDRGRAKQFF	.	TRBV7-2	TRBJ2-1	.
TGTGCCAGCAGCTTAGACAGATTCGGGGAGCAGTACTTC	CASSLDRFGEQYF	.	TRBV11-2	TRBJ2-7	.
TGTGCCTGGAGTGTACGGGGGGGCACTGAAGCTTTCTTT	CAWSVRGGTEAFF	.	TRBV30	TRBJ1-1	.
TGTGCCAGCAGTCCCCTAGCGGGAGGGCTCGGTGAGCAGTTCTTC	CASSPLAGGLGEQFF	TRBD2	TRBV2	TRBJ2-1	once
TGTGCCAGCTCACGAAGCGGGAGCTCCTACGAGCAGTACTTC	CASSRSGSSYEQYF	TRBD2	TRBV18	TRBJ2-7	.
TGTGCCAGCAGCTTAGGGTCGACGGCAGTCTACGAGCAGTACTTC	CASSLGSTAVYEQYF	.	TRBV11-2	TRBJ2-7	.
TGCAGCGTTGAGGTGCTAAGTCTTGACAGGCAATCAGATGGCTACACCTTC	CSVEVLSLDRQSDGYTF	.	TRBV29-1	TRBJ1-2	many
TGTGCCAGCAGCTCGCCAGCAAAGTATGGCTACACCTTC	CASSSPAKYGYTF	.	TRBV28	TRBJ1-2	.
TGCAGCGTTGAGAGGCGGGACAGGCCTCTAGCGGGGGCATACAATGAGCAGTTCTTC	CSVERRDRPLAGAYNEQFF	TRBD2	TRBV29-1	TRBJ2-1	.
TGTGCCAGCAGTTTCGGGAGCTACGAGCAGTACTTC	CASSFGSYEQYF	.	TRBV28	TRBJ2-7	.
TGCAGCGTTGGAGGACTAGCGGACAGGGCTAGCACAGATACGCAGTATTTT	CSVGGLADRASTDTQYF	TRBD2	TRBV29-1	TRBJ2-3	.
TGTGCCATCAGTGAGGCGGGGTCAAGGAACACTGAAGCTTTCTTT	CAISEAGSRNTEAFF	.	TRBV10-3	TRBJ1-1	once
TGTGCCAGCAATAGGGGGCCCGGCCTCGGCACAGATACGCAGTATTTT	CASNRGPGLGTDTQYF	TRBD1	TRBV2	TRBJ2-3	.
TGTGCCAGCATAGCGGAACTCACAGATACGCAGTATTTT	CASIAELTDTQYF	.	TRBV2	TRBJ2-3	few
TGTGCCAGCAGCTTAGAGGTCGTAGTTACGCAGTATTTT	CASSLEVVVTQYF	.	TRBV7-2	TRBJ2-3	.
TGTGCCAGCAGTGAAGGGACCTGGGGGATTAATGAAAAACTGTTTTTT	CASSEGTWGINEKLFF	.	TRBV6-1	TRBJ1-4	many
TGCAGCCTATCTGCCGAGCAGTACTTC	CSLSAEQYF	.	TRBV29-1	TRBJ2-7	.
TGCGCCAGCAGGGTAGGGCAGGGCTACGAGCAGTACTTC	CASRVGQGYEQYF	.	TRBV5-1	TRBJ2-7	.
TGCAGCGTGGAGGGGGCACAGCGAGAAAAACTGTTTTTT	CSVEGAQREKLFF	TRBD1	TRBV29-1	TRBJ1-4	.
TGTGCCAGCAGCTTTTCGTCTGAGCAGTTCTTC	CASSFSSEQFF	.	TRBV7-9	TRBJ2-1	.
TGTGCCAGCAGTTCTGCCCAGGGGATTCAAGAGACCCAGTACTTC	CASSSAQGIQETQYF	.	TRBV28	TRBJ2-5	.
TGTGCCTGGTCTGTCGGGCGAGGCGAGCAGTTCTTC	CAWSVGRGEQFF	.	TRBV30	TRBJ2-1	.
TGTGCCTGGAGTGCCGACGGGGGCAAGAACGGCTACACCTTC	CAWSADGGKNGYTF	.	TRBV30	TRBJ1-2	.
TGTGCCAGCAGCTTAGTTGTATTGGCTAGCGGGAGGGGGGCGCGTACGCAGTATTTT	CASSLVVLASGRGARTQYF	TRBD2	TRBV11-2	TRBJ2-3	.
TGTGCCAGCAGTCGAGACAGGGGAATGGATCAGCCCCAGCATTTT	CASSRDRGMDQPQHF	TRBD1	TRBV6-6	TRBJ1-5	.
TGTGCTAGTGGAAGGGGGGACATATACTACGAGCAGTACTTC	CASGRGDIYYEQYF	.	TRBV12-5	TRBJ2-7	.
TGTGCCAGCAACCGGGCCCTTGCCTACGAGCAGTACTTC	CASNRALAYEQYF	.	TRBV6-1	TRBJ2-7	.
TGTGCCAGCAGCCAACCCCAGGGGATAAAGTTCTTC	CASSQPQGIKFF	.	TRBV7-9	TRBJ2-1	.
TGTGCCAGCAGTCGAGAGGGATCTGGGGCCAACGTCCTGACTTTC	CASSREGSGANVLTF	.	TRBV27	TRBJ2-6	.
TGTGCCAGCAGCGTAGGAAGGGAGGGTACTGGCGGGGAGCTGTTTTTT	CASSVGREGTGGELFF	TRBD2	TRBV9	TRBJ2-2	.
TGTGCCAGCAGTGCCCGTATGGGCAGGGGGCAGTTCTTC	CASSARMGRGQFF	.	TRBV2	TRBJ2-1	.
TGTGCCAGCAGTGAAGCGGGAGGGAGGGAGACCCAGTACTTC	CASSEAGGRETQYF	TRBD2	TRBV25-1	TRBJ2-5	.
TGTGCCAGCAGCCAAGGAGGCGGAGCTGGGCCAGAGACCCAGTACTTC	CASSQGGGAGPETQYF	.	TRBV4-2	TRBJ2-5	few
TGTGCCAGCAGTAAGGACAGGAACTATGGCTACACCTTC	CASSKDRNYGYTF	TRBD1	TRBV6-4	TRBJ1-2	few
TGCGCCAGCAGCCAAGCCGGCAGGTCTCGGACCCAGTACTTC	CASSQAGRSRTQYF	.	TRBV4-1	TRBJ2-5	.
TGTGCCAGCTCACCCCCTAAAGGCTCCTACAATGAGCAGTTCTTC	CASSPPKGSYNEQFF	.	TRBV18	TRBJ2-1	.
TGTGCCAGTAGCTTGGACAGGGTGGGGGAGCAGTACTTC	CASSLDRVGEQYF	TRBD1	TRBV5-4	TRBJ2-7	.